The entry that follows covers one T cell receptor (beta chain) sequence. Its antigen is unknown. Base qualities are not provided; no much larger clone lies one nucleotide away. Including cysteine and phenylalanine, the CDR3 has 19 amino acids. Just the 57-base CDR3 DNA is kept, in frame starting at base 1. Here V drops 4 bases and J drops 6 bases, and the junction holds 15 bases not matched to any gene. Per the germline V gene (reference sequence), LGHDT is the CDR1 and YNNKEL is the CDR2. This sample was taken from a study of T cell responses to AZD1222 COVID-19 vaccine (dated by TCRdb to the early 2020s). Context from the whole study: A total of approximately 230 trial participants underwent TCR sequencing, of whom roughly 210 received two doses of AZD1222 and some 25 received two doses of the MenACWY control vaccine. Trial participants were enrolled into age subgroups of 18-55, 56-69 and 70-plus years, which contained about 150, 28 and 57 TCR-sequenced participants, respectively. Study-level results and caveats: Nearly half of unique spike-specific TCRs reportedly recognized epitopes outside regions mutated in the B.1.351 and B.1.1.7 variants. Conclusions about previously exposed vaccinees are limited, since just six AZD1222 recipients were seropositive for SARS-CoV-2 at baseline. CD4 TCRs associated with the vaccine covered the entire spike protein, and the dominant responses were in regions 160-218 and 743-854. Spike-specific TCR breadth and depth rose significantly after two AZD1222 doses compared with day 0 and with MenACWY recipients. Because no samples from the day 14 peak response were available, repertoires could be characterized only after the peak T cell response. Participants were mostly white British, with more females than males. The authors suggested clonal diversity may have been underestimated. In the small 56-69-year group, the increase in depth fell short of significance, most likely because of low power.

The CDR3 regions of human TCRbeta chains were subjected to immunosequencing. On the study's bioinformatics: TCRs in the repertoires were compared against a reference library of SARS-CoV-2-specific TCRs that had been generated with the MIRA antigen-specificity platform. Breadth was defined as the fraction of unique TCRs that were SARS-CoV-2-associated. Depth was defined as the fraction of total T cells that were SARS-CoV-2-associated. Each spike-specific TCR was assigned to its reactive spike region and to a CD4 or CD8 class using the MIRA data. Log10-transformed breadth and depth values were compared by one-way ANOVA with Sidak's multiple comparisons tests. This immuneACCESS table, as held by TCRdb, lists in-frame sequences with V and J called but not all clones. Of the missing ones, under half trace to an unresolved V gene in checked studies; the others have no known cause. D and trimming come from the DNA, and the V and J calls and clone size come from that table. This sample comprises fewer than 180,000 clones, roughly 90% of them detected only once. The ten largest clonotypes hold approximately 3.5% of the sample.

This sample's time point label indicates: about 28 days (+/-7) after the second vaccine dose. AZD1222 recipients whose second dose came at about 4 weeks and those whose second dose came at about 12 weeks were combined into one group, since spike-specific TCR depth and breadth did not differ between the two schedules. Samples from vaccinated people were obtained from the UK trials COV001 and COV002, which included a single-blind randomized controlled phase 2/3 trial of AZD1222 (ChAdOx1 nCoV-19) in healthy adults. Trial participant PBMC samples were collected at day 0 and day 28 after the second dose for TCRbeta chain sequencing.

The receptor was isolated from an adult who received the AZD1222 COVID-19 vaccine. The V and J genes are TRBV3-1 (or the pseudogene TRBV3-2) and TRBJ2-1; 13 middle bases align to TRBD2. Sequenced material: peripheral blood, taken 28 days after the second AZD1222 dose. Here is the DNA: TGTGCCAGCAGCCCCGGGACTAGCGGGACCCGCACTTTTTTCAATGAGCAGTTCTTC. Its protein product is CASSPGTSGTRTFFNEQFF.